This T cell receptor (beta chain) stems from a study of beta chain features in type 1 diabetes. Via CD45RO/CCR7/CD25/CD127/CD95/CD27, cells of the CD4+ naive, central memory, regulatory and stem cell-like memory subsets were sorted. V dropped 10 bases and J dropped 1; count of bases not matched to a gene: 3. The CDR3 is 13 amino acids. Germline CDR1 reads SGHTA; CDR2 reads FQGNSA. Expressed TCRB transcripts were sequenced because the entire RNA isolate underwent reverse transcription. Measured with immunoSEQ multiplex PCR; TCRdb has only the in-frame clones, and not every one. The sample shows a few hundred thousand clones, roughly 16% of them seen only once.

This sequence joins TRBV7-2 and TRBJ2-1; TRBD1 matches at 8 bases. The receptor's source is a woman aged 18 to 35 in good health. What was sequenced was naive CD4+ T cells from blood. CDR3 amino acids: CATRGLSYNEQFF. The CDR3 coding sequence is TGTGCCACCAGGGGGCTATCCTACAATGAGCAGTTCTTC.